Each of the 6 T cell receptor beta chains below was sequenced from the same sample in a study of blood T cell repertoires in COVID-19. Clones were read by immunoSEQ multiplex PCR, and TCRdb kept only the in-frame ones, dropping some. The table records around 260,000 clones, 70% to 90% of them present only once. The sequenced sample was peripheral blood. The source is a woman aged 45 to 65 with acute or convalescent COVID-19.

This clone was observed once. The chain links TRBV4-1 to TRBJ2-5, with 9 positions matching TRBD1. Unmatched junction bases numbered 8, after V lost 1 base and J lost 5 bases. The CDR3 is 16 residues long. Germline CDR1 is MGHRA and CDR2 is YSYEKL. CDR3 bases: TGCGCCAGCAGCCAAGGAGACAGGGGGGGAGTGGAGACCCAGTACTTC. Amino acids: CASSQGDRGGVETQYF.

V and J are TRBV19 and TRBJ2-7; TRBD1 matches 8 bases. CDR1 is LNHDA, CDR2 SQIVND, per germline (reference sequence). The CDR3 consists of 15 residues. Losses at the gene ends were 3 bases for V and 0 bases for J; bases not matched to a gene: 4. The CDR3 region has the DNA TGTGCCAGTAGTATGGCCGGACAGGGCTCCTACGAGCAGTACTTC. The encoded protein is CASSMAGQGSYEQYF.

This clone has only a few counts. The chain employs TRBV29-1 and TRBJ2-1, with D uncertain. V was shortened by 4 bases and J by 0 bases, with 10 bases between the two germline ends. This CDR3 comprises 14 residues. The germline CDR1 and CDR2 sequences are SQVTM and ANQGSEA. The CDR3 protein is CSVGLASSYNEQFF. As DNA, the CDR3 is TGCAGCGTTGGCTTGGCAAGCTCCTACAATGAGCAGTTCTTC.

This clone has just a few counts. This chain links TRBV9 with TRBJ1-2; tentative D call: TRBD1 (6 bases). The CDR3 is 14 residues long. Germline V gene sequence: CDR1 SGDLS, CDR2 YYNGEE. The V gene lost 0 bases and the J gene lost 4 bases, with 10 bases spanning the gap. In DNA form, the CDR3 reads TGTGCCAGCAGCGTAGGTTTAGGGGGCTATGGCTACACCTTC. Encoded protein: CASSVGLGGYGYTF.

The chain carries TRBV18 and TRBJ1-5; 7 bases align to TRBD1. This CDR3 region has 15 residues. The germline CDR1 and CDR2 sequences are KGHSH and LQKENI. After removal of 4 bases from V and 4 bases from J, the junction contained 7 bases not matched to a gene. The CDR3 DNA reads as TGTGCCAGCTCACAAACAGGGGACCCAAATCAGCCCCAGCATTTT. This codes for CASSQTGDPNQPQHF.

The rearrangement joins TRBV11-3 to TRBJ2-3, with TRBD1 matching 7 bases. The junction had 8 bases not matched to a gene; V was cut back by 1 base and J by 4 bases. The CDR3 spans 16 residues. CDR1 SGHNT and CDR2 YENEEA come from the germline V gene. As DNA, the CDR3 is TGTGCCAGCAGCTTAGGCGACAGGGTATTTGCAGATACGCAGTATTTT. As protein: CASSLGDRVFADTQYF.